This T cell receptor (beta chain) is from a study of T cells in Graves' hyperthyroidism and ophthalmopathy (dated by TCRdb to the late 2010s). Study-wide context: Peripheral blood samples were taken at initial diagnosis, before any treatment was given. A discovery cohort of roughly 96 patients, 43 with Graves' ophthalmopathy and 57 with stable Graves' hyperthyroidism, was used to find distinguishing TCR V-J signatures. Prospective prediction of ophthalmopathy was tested in an independent validation cohort consisting of some 18 hyperthyroidism patients and around 16 patients who later progressed to ophthalmopathy. The 100 or so discovery patients were randomly divided into training and test sets at a 7:3 ratio. Thyroid tissue and blood T-cell repertoires from over 5 Graves' hyperthyroidism patients were also compared in the study. After sampling, hyperthyroidism patients received methimazole starting at 30 mg daily, and ophthalmopathy patients received high-dose intravenous methylprednisolone. TCR Vbeta CDR3 sequencing of some 140 peripheral blood samples (more than 40 ophthalmopathy, roughly 72 hyperthyroidism and some 17 progressor patients) is reported in the paper.

This clonotype appeared a few times. What antigen it recognizes has not been identified. No clone much larger than this one lies a single base away; base qualities are absent. Overall study outcomes, separate from this receptor: In cross-validation, a model built on a 13 V-J signature told ophthalmopathy apart from stable hyperthyroidism with approximately 90% sensitivity and around 83% specificity, and in testing the same model reached 80%/75%. Blood samples also contained most of the expanded thyroid clonotypes (frequency above 0.001), which suggests that blood repertoires may reflect thyroid immune responses. No statistical method was used to set the sample size in advance, and investigators knew the group allocation. In validation, the model predicted progression to ophthalmopathy with roughly 66% sensitivity and approximately 74% specificity, a median of about 6 months before onset.

CDR1 ENHRY and CDR2 SYGVKD were looked up in the germline V gene. V and J lose 6 bases and 4 bases, and a span of 12 bases separates them. Measured from the cysteine to the phenylalanine, the CDR3 is 14 residues long. Only the CDR3 region is kept as DNA, spanning 42 bases read in frame from base 1. Stable Graves' hyperthyroidism was defined as no progression to ophthalmopathy during 18 months of follow-up. Hyperthyroidism patients were aged 18 to 65 years and newly diagnosed, with disease duration of less than 2 months. Any patient with an uncontrolled infection, another autoimmune disease, pregnancy or lactation was excluded. Clinical symptoms, serum thyroxine and TRAb, thyroid ultrasound, and orbital computed tomography formed the basis for the diagnoses. PBMCs were isolated from approximately 10 ml of fresh peripheral blood by Ficoll-Paque density gradient centrifugation. Total RNA was extracted with Trizol reagent, and quality was checked on an Agilent 2100 Bioanalyzer.

The TCR beta CDR3 regions were amplified from RNA transcripts. The first round of RT-PCR for the TCR CDR3 was performed with the HTBI primer set and the Qiagen OneStep RT-PCR kit. Libraries were constructed in a second round of multiplex PCR, after which size selection and purification were performed. Paired-end sequencing of the libraries was performed with 100 bp reads on an Illumina HiSeq2000. On the authors' methods: SOAPnuke was used to process the raw data, throwing out any read that contained adapters or uncalled bases, had a mean Phred below 15, or lacked an exact constant-primer or identifier match. High-quality paired reads were merged with COPE v1.2.5, and unique nucleotide sequences were defined as clonotypes. MiTCR v1.1 was used to align clonotypes to the IMGT TRBV, TRBD and TRBJ reference segments. Analysis was restricted to V-J combinations with a frequency above 0.0001, which covered over 98% of repertoires. The TCS score was defined as the ratio of F50 (clonal expansion) to E x V (chaos), calculated using BLOSUM62-based TCRdist between CDR3 peptides within each V-J. Welch's t-statistics and random forest reduced 450 to 600 V-J features to roughly 13, which were used in a naive Bayes classifier (R e1071). The public sequencing data were trimmed at Q25 with fastp and processed into clonotypes with MiXCR by TCRdb, which kept only in-frame beta chains. Each record represents a unique CDR3 protein, reported with the most common genes and DNA among its rows. The V and J calls and clone size come from TCRdb's table, not from the authors' own analysis. This sample gives about 500,000 distinct CDR3 sequences in total; roughly 17% of them show up just once. In total, the top ten clones hold approximately 18% of the sample.

Material for sequencing was blood. The V and J segments used are TRBV10-3 and TRBJ2-2; TRBD2 is a possible D gene, resting on 5 matching bases. The TCR originated in a woman younger than 30 with Graves' hyperthyroidism. The DNA reads as follows: TGTGCCATCAGGCCTACGGGGAGCACCGGGGAGCTGTTTTTT. It translates as CAIRPTGSTGELFF.